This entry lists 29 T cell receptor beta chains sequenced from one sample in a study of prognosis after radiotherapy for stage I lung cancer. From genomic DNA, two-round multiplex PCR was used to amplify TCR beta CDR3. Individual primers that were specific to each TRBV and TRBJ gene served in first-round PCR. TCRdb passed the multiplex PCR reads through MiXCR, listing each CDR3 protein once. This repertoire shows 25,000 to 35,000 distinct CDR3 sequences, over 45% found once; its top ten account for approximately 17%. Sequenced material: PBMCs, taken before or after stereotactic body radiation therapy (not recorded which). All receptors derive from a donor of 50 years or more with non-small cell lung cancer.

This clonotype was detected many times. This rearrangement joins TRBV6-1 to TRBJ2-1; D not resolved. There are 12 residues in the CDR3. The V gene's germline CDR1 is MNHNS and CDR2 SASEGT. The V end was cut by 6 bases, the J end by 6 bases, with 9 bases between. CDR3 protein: CASSLEANEQFF. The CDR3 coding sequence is TGTGCCAGCAGCCTTGAGGCCAATGAGCAGTTCTTC.

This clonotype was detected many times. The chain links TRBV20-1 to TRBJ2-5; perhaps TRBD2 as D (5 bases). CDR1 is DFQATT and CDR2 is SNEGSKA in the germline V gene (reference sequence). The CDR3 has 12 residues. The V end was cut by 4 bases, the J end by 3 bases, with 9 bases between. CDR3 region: CSAIGREETQYF. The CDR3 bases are TGCAGTGCTATTGGGCGGGAAGAGACCCAGTACTTC.

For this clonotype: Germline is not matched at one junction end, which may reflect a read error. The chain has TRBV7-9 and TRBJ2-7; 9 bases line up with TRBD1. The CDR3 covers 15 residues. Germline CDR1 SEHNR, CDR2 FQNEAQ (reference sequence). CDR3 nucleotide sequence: TGTTCCAGCAGCGCCCGGGACAGGGAGTATTACGATCAGTACTTC. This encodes CSSSARDREYYDQYF.

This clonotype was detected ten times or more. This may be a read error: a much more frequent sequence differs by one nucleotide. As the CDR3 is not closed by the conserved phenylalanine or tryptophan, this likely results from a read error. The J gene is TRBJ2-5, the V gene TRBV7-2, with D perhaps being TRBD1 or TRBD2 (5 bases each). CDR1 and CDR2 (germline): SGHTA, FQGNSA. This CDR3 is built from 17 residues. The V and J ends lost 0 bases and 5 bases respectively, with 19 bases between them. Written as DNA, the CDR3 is TGTGCCAGCAGCTTAGCGCATGGGAGTCCGGGGACGGAGACCCAGTACCTC. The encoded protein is CASSLAHGSPGTETQYL.

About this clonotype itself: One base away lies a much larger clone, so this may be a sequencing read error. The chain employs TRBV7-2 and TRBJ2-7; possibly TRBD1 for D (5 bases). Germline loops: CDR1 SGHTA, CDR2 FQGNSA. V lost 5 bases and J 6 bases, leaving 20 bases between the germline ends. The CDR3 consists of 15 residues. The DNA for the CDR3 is TGTGCCAGCAGCCCCGGATCACAGGTAACGAGCGAGCAGTACTTC. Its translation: CASSPGSQVTSEQYF.

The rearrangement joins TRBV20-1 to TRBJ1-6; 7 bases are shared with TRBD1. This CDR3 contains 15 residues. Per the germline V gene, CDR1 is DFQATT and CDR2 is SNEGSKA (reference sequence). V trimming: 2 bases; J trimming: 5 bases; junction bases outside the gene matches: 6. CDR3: CSARTGQAHNSPLHF. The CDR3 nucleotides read TGCAGTGCTAGAACAGGACAGGCACATAATTCACCCCTCCACTTT.

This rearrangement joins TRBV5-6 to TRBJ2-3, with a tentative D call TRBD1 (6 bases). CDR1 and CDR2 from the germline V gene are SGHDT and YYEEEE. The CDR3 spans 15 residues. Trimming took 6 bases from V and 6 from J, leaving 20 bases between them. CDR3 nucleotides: TGTGCCAGCAACATCCGGGACAAGGTTGTCGATACGCAGTATTTT. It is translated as CASNIRDKVVDTQYF.

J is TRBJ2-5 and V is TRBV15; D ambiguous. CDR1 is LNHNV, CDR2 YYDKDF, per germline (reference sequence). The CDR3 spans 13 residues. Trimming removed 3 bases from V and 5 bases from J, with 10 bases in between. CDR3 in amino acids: CATSSGRRETQYF. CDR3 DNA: TGTGCCACCAGCAGCGGACGAAGGGAGACCCAGTACTTC.

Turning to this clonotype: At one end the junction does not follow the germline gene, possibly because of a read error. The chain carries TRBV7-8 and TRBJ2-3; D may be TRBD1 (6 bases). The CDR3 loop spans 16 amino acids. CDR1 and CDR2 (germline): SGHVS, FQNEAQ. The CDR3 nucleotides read TGTGCCAGCAGCTTAGTGACTGGACAGCGCACAGATACACAGTATTTT. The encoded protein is CASSLVTGQRTDTQYF.

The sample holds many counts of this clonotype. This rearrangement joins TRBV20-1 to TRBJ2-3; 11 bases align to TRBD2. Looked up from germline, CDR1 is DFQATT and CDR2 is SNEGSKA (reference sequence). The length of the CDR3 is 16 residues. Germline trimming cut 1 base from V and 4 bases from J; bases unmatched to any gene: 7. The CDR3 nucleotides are TGCAGTGCTAGAGCCGCGGGACTAGCGGCCTCAGATACGCAGTATTTT. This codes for CSARAAGLAASDTQYF.

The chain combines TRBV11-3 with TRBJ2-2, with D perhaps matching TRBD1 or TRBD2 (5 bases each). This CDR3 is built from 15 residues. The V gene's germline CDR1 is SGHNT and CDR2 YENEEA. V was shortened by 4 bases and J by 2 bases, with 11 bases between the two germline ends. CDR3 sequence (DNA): TGTGCCAGCAGCTCAAATCGGGGCAACACCGGGGAGCTGTTTTTT. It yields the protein CASSSNRGNTGELFF.

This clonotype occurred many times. CDR3 coding DNA: TGTGCCTGGAGCCCTAAAAGGGACCCTAGCACAGATACGCAGTATTTT. The encoded protein is CAWSPKRDPSTDTQYF. The chain couples TRBV30 to TRBJ2-3, with D perhaps given as TRBD1 or TRBD2 (5 bases each). Germline V lookup: CDR1 GTSNPN, CDR2 SVGIG (reference sequence). The CDR3 has 16 residues. V was cut by 3 bases and J by 0 bases, with 16 bases left in between.

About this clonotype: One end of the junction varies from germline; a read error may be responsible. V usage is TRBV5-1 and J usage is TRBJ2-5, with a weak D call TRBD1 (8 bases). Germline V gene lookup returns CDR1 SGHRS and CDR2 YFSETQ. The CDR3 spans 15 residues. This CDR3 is CASSPGQGGQENQYF. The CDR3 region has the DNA TGTGCCAGCAGCCCCGGACAGGGAGGGCAAGAGAACCAGTACTTC.

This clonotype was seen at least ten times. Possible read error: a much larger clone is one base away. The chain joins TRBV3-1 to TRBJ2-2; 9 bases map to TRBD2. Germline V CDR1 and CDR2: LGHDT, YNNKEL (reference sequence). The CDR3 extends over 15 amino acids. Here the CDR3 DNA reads TGTGCCAGCAGACCCAGCGGGAGGAACACCGGGGAGCTGCTTTTT. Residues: CASRPSGRNTGELLF.

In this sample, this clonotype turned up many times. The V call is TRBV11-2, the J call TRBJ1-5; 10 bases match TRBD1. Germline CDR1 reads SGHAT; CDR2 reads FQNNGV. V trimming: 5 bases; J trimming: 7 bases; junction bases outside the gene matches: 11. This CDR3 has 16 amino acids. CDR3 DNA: TGTGCCAGCAGCCTAAACCCCGGGACAGGGGTACAGCCCCAGCATTTT. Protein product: CASSLNPGTGVQPQHF. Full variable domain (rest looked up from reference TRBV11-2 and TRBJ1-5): EAGVAQSPRYKIIEKRQSVAFWCNPISGHATLYWYQQILGQGPKLLIQFQNNGVVDDSQLPKDRFSAERLKGVDSTLKIQPAKLEDSAVYLCASSLNPGTGVQPQHFGDGTRLSIL.

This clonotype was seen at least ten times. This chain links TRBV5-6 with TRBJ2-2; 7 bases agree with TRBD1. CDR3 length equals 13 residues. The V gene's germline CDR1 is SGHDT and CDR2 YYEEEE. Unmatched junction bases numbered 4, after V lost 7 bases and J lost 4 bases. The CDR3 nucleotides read TGTGCCAGCGGGCACAGGGGCACCGGGGAGCTGTTTTTT. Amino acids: CASGHRGTGELFF.

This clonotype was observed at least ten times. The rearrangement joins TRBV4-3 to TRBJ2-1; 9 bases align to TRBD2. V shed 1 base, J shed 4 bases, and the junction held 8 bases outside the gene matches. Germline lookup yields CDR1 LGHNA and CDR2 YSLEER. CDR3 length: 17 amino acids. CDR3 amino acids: CASSQVWASGVYNEQFF. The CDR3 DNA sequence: TGCGCCAGCAGCCAAGTTTGGGCTAGCGGGGTGTACAATGAGCAGTTCTTC.

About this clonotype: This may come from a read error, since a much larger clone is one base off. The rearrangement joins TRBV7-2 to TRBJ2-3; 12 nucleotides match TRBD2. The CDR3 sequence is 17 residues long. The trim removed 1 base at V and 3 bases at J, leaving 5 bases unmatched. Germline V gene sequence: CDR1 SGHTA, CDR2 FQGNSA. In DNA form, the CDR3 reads TGTGCCAGCAGCTTAGTCCTAGCGGGAGGGCCAACAGATACGCAGTATTTT. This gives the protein CASSLVLAGGPTDTQYF. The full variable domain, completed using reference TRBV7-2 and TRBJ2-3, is GAGVSQSPSNKVTEKGKDVELRCDPISGHTALYWYRQSLGQGLEFLIYFQGNSAPDKSGLPSDRFSAERTGGSVSTLTIQRTQQEDSAVYLCASSLVLAGGPTDTQYFGPGTRLTVL.

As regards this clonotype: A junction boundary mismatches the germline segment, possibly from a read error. Written as DNA, the CDR3 is TGTGCCAGCAGAGCCCGGTGGCTAGCGGGGGCCAATAAGCAGTTCTTC. Amino acid sequence: CASRARWLAGANKQFF. The chain carries TRBV7-2 and TRBJ2-1; TRBD2 aligns across 10 bases. CDR3 size: 16 residues. Germline assignment: CDR1 SGHTA and CDR2 FQGNSA.

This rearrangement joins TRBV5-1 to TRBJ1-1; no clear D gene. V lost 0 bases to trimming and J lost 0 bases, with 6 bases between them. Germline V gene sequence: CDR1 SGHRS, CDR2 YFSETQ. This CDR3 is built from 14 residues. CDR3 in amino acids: CASSLDVMNTEAFF. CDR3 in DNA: TGCGCCAGCAGCTTGGACGTCATGAACACTGAAGCTTTCTTT.

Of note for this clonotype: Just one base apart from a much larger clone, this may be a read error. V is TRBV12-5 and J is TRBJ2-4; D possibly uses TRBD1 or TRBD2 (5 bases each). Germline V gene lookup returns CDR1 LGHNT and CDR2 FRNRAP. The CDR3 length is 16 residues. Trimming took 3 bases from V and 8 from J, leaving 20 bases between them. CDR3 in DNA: TGTGCTAGTGGTTTAGATATGAACCTCCGAGGGGACATTCAGTACTTC. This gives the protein CASGLDMNLRGDIQYF.

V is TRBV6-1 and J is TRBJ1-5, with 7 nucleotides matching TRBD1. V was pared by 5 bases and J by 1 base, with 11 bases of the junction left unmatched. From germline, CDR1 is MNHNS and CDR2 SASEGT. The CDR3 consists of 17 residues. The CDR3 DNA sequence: TGTGCCAGCAGTAGAATAAATCCGGGACAGAGCAATCAGCCCCAGCATTTT. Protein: CASSRINPGQSNQPQHF.

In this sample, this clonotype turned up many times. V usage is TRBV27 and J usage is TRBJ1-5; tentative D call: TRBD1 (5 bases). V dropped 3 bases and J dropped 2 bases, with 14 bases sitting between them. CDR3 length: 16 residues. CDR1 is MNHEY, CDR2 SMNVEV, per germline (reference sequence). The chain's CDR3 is CASSLTAIAGNQPQHF. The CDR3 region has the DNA TGTGCCAGCAGTTTGACAGCGATCGCCGGCAATCAGCCCCAGCATTTT.

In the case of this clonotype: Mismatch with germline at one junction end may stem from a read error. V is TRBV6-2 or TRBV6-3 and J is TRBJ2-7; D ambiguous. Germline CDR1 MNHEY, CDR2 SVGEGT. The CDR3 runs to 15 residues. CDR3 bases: TGTGCCAGCAGCTACTCCTCGGCCTTTCACTACGGGCAGTACTTC. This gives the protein CASSYSSAFHYGQYF.

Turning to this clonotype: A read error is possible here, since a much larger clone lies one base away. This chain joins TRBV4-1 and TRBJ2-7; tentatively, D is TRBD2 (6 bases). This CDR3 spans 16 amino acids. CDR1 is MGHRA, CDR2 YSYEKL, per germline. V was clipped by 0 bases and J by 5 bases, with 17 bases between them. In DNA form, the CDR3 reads TGCGCCAGCAGCCAAGATGGGGGGAGGTCATACCACGAGCAGTACTTC. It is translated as CASSQDGGRSYHEQYF.

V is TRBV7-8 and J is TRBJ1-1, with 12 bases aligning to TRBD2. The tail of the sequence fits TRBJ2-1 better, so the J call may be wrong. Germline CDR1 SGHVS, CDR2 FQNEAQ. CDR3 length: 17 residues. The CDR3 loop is CASSVTGTSGPTGEQFF. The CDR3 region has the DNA TGTGCCAGCAGCGTCACCGGGACTAGCGGGCCCACGGGTGAGCAGTTCTTC.

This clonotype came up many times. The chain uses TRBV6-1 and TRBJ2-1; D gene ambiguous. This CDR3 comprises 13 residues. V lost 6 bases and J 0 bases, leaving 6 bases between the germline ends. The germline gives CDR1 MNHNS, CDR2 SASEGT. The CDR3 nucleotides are TGTGCCAGCAGGGGTTACTCCTACAATGAGCAGTTCTTC. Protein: CASRGYSYNEQFF.

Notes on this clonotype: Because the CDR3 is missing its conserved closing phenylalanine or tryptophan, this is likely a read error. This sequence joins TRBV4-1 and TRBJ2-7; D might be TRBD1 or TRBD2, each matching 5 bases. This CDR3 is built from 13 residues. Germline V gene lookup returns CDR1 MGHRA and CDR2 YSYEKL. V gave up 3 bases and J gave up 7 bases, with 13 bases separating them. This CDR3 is CASSQGPLSEQYL. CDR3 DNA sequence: TGCGCCAGCAGCCAGGGACCCCTCTCGGAGCAGTACCTC.

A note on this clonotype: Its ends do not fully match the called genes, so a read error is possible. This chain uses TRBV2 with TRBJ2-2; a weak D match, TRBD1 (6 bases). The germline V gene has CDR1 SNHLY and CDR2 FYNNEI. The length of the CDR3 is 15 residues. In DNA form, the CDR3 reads TGTGCCAGCAATGAGTCCCAGGGCTCGTCAGGGGAGCTGTCTTTT. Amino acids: CASNESQGSSGELSF.